A selection of T cell receptor beta chains follows, all from one sample in a study of blood T cell repertoires in COVID-19. Assay: immunoSEQ multiplex PCR; the TCRdb copy retains only in-frame clones and omits some. This table has about 280,000 clones, 65% to 90% appearing once. Sequenced: peripheral blood. These receptors were collected from a man aged 50 or older with active or convalescent COVID-19. Each CDR3 is given with its conserved first and last residue. A D gene is named only where the DNA matches it firmly. Clone size, where shown, is once, few, many, or a class for clones that have expanded.

-	TRBD2	TRBJ2-1	TRBV7-3	CASSLKGGGTTYNEQFF	TGTGCCAGCAGCTTAAAGGGTGGCGGGACTACCTACAATGAGCAGTTCTTC
-	TRBD2	TRBJ2-2	TRBV10-3	CAISEPGLESAGELFF	TGTGCCATCAGTGAACCGGGACTAGAGTCAGCCGGGGAGCTGTTTTTT
-	-	TRBJ2-7	TRBV5-1	CASSGGSARSEQYF	TGCGCCAGCAGCGGAGGTTCCGCCAGGAGCGAGCAGTACTTC
-	-	TRBJ1-1	TRBV6-2/TRBV6-3	CASSGVGGGAFF	TGTGCCAGCAGTGGCGTTGGCGGAGGGGCTTTCTTT
-	-	TRBJ2-7	TRBV2	CASRLTGSEQYF	TGTGCCAGCAGACTGACAGGAAGCGAGCAGTACTTC
-	TRBD2	TRBJ2-3	TRBV2	CADRLAGGPTDTQYF	TGTGCCGACAGACTAGCGGGAGGGCCGACAGATACGCAGTATTTT
-	-	TRBJ2-1	TRBV6-5	CASSNREVGRGEQFF	TGTGCCAGCAGTAATCGGGAAGTAGGGCGAGGTGAGCAGTTCTTC
-	-	TRBJ2-2	TRBV4-1	CASSQGGTGWNTGELFF	TGCGCCAGCAGCCAAGGAGGAACAGGGTGGAACACCGGGGAGCTGTTTTTT
once	-	TRBJ2-1	TRBV12-3/TRBV12-4	CASGPNNEQFF	TGTGCCAGCGGGCCTAACAATGAGCAGTTCTTC
-	-	TRBJ2-5	TRBV29-1	CSARRGGETQYF	TGCAGCGCCCGGAGGGGGGGAGAGACCCAGTACTTC
-	-	TRBJ1-1	TRBV18	CASSPQNRNTEAFF	TGTGCCAGCTCACCTCAGAACAGGAACACTGAAGCTTTCTTT
-	-	TRBJ1-6	TRBV2	CASSENGSGYNSPLHF	TGTGCCAGCAGTGAAAATGGTTCAGGGTATAATTCACCCCTCCACTTT
-	-	TRBJ2-2	TRBV4-1	CASSQDALASPRELFF	TGCGCCAGCAGCCAAGACGCGCTAGCGAGCCCCCGGGAGCTGTTTTTT
few	-	TRBJ1-5	TRBV7-8	CASSLFRSNQPQHF	TGTGCCAGCAGCTTATTTCGGAGCAATCAGCCCCAGCATTTT
-	-	TRBJ1-5	TRBV12-5	CASGPRGAEPNQPQHF	TGTGCTAGTGGCCCACGGGGGGCGGAACCCAATCAGCCCCAGCATTTT
-	-	TRBJ2-5	TRBV5-1	CASSEERETQYF	TGCGCCAGCAGTGAGGAGAGGGAGACCCAGTACTTC
-	-	TRBJ1-2	TRBV30	CAWRPTRDGYTF	TGTGCCTGGAGACCTACCAGGGATGGCTACACCTTC
once	TRBD1	TRBJ1-5	TRBV6-5	CASTEGQGRNQPQHF	TGTGCCAGCACCGAAGGACAGGGTCGCAATCAGCCCCAGCATTTT
-	TRBD1	TRBJ2-2	TRBV7-7	CASSPGVTGPTGELFF	TGTGCTAGCAGCCCAGGGGTGACAGGGCCAACCGGGGAGCTGTTTTTT
few	TRBD2	TRBJ2-2	TRBV7-2	CASSLGGLAGRITGELFF	TGTGCCAGCAGCCTCGGGGGGCTAGCGGGAAGGATCACCGGGGAGCTGTTTTTT
-	-	TRBJ2-5	TRBV18	CASSPNRQETQYF	TGTGCCAGCTCACCAAACAGACAAGAGACCCAGTACTTC
-	-	TRBJ2-5	TRBV28	CASSLSLGGIETQYF	TGTGCCAGCAGTTTATCCCTCGGGGGTATCGAGACCCAGTACTTC
-	TRBD1	TRBJ2-2	TRBV5-1	CASSSLGTATSGELFF	TGCGCCAGCAGCTCACTTGGGACAGCAACGTCCGGGGAGCTGTTTTTT
few	TRBD2	TRBJ2-1	TRBV3-1/TRBV3-2	CASSPAVAGGLSYNEQFF	TGTGCCAGCAGCCCGGCGGTAGCGGGAGGTTTATCCTACAATGAGCAGTTCTTC
-	TRBD1	TRBJ2-5	TRBV30	CAFGQVQETQYF	TGTGCCTTCGGACAGGTCCAAGAGACCCAGTACTTC
-	-	TRBJ2-1	TRBV3-1/TRBV3-2	CASSQVPPYNEQFF	TGTGCCAGCAGCCAAGTTCCTCCCTACAATGAGCAGTTCTTC
few	TRBD2	TRBJ2-1	TRBV9	CASSVGTSAMGEQFF	TGTGCCAGCAGCGTAGGGACTAGCGCAATGGGTGAGCAGTTCTTC
-	TRBD2	TRBJ2-3	TRBV23-1	CASSQSARLAGGPMDTQYF	TGCGCCAGCAGTCAGTCCGCCCGACTAGCGGGAGGGCCGATGGATACGCAGTATTTT
-	-	TRBJ1-3	TRBV18	CASSTKLEADTIYF	TGTGCCAGCTCAACGAAATTGGAGGCGGACACCATATATTTT
-	-	TRBJ2-3	TRBV29-1	CSVGAPLSTDTQYF	TGCAGCGTTGGAGCCCCCCTTAGCACAGATACGCAGTATTTT
many	TRBD1	TRBJ1-2	TRBV4-1	CASSQVIRDRGGGYTF	TGCGCCAGCAGCCAAGTTATTCGGGACAGGGGAGGTGGCTACACCTTC